The present entry profiles one T cell receptor beta chain with its context. This clone's antigen is unknown. No base quality information exists; no much larger clone differs at one position. TCR CDR3 regions were amplified from genomic DNA by multiplex PCR using the deep immunoSEQ assay. Extracted genomic DNA from each cell subset was distributed evenly across all wells of several immunoSEQ 96-well plates, and each plate was treated as a replicate. For sorted subsets, approximately 0.2 ug of genomic DNA, equivalent to some 30,000 T cell genomes, went into each replicate PCR. The purified libraries were quantified using a Qubit 3.0 fluorometer, sized with a Bioanalyzer 2100, and then quantified again using the KAPA Library Quantification kit. Every immunoSEQ 96-well plate was sequenced on a dedicated single-read 150-cycle Illumina NextSeq 550 flow cell. The study's processing was this. The immunoSEQ output contained only junctional sequences without quality scores, so filtering could not match that applied to full-length reads. Sequences were annotated with PyIR, a Python wrapper for IgBLAST v1.9, using IMGT germline references to assign V/J genes and CDR3. Reads were removed for weak V/J assignments (E-value above 1e-6), missing CDR3, stop codons, out-of-frame junctions, or ambiguous translated residues. V3J clonotypes were defined as sequences sharing the same inferred V gene, J gene, and CDR3 amino acid sequence. Percentage overlap between repertoires was computed as shared unique clonotypes divided by the size of the smaller repertoire. Repertoire richness was assessed with RTK rarefaction, the Chao1 estimator, and Recon v2.1 estimates of unobserved clonotypes. Generation probabilities were computed with OLGA for all TCRbeta clonotypes obtained by the gDNA method from four donors. TCRdb carries this immuneACCESS record with in-frame sequences only. Its versions omit some clonotypes, under half of them owing to an unresolved V gene in the studies checked, with the rest unexplained. Clonal size and the V and J genes are those of that table, whereas D and trimming came from the DNA. The sample profile shows around 600,000 clones; 85% to 95% of them were found once. Over 0.1% of the sample is taken by the ten largest.

At the junction V is shortened by 7 bases and J by 4 bases, with 7 bases in between. Including cysteine and phenylalanine, the CDR3 has 11 amino acids. Only the CDR3 region is kept as DNA, spanning 33 bases read in frame from base 1. For CDR1 and CDR2, the germline V gene lists MRHNA and SNTAGT. The data were obtained in a study of shared clonotypes between healthy human individuals (TCRdb year 2020). A note on the overall study: The cohort included three men and a couple of women between 18 and 49 years of age. For each donor, CD4 naive and CD4 memory were each given three plates, CD8 naive was given two plates, and CD8 memory was given one plate. Blood TCR repertoires of 5 or 6 healthy adults were deeply sequenced to estimate repertoire size and the extent of clonotype sharing between individuals. Libraries were prepared and TCR repertoires were sequenced by different laboratories using diverse techniques, in order to increase sequencing depth and limit assay-specific biases. Leukapheresis yielded between about 0.85 and 10 billion PBMCs per donor. Summary of the overall study and its limitations: The small number of donors limited the genetic and exposure-history diversity represented. Sampling was limited to blood, and TCR repertoires in tissue likely differ from TCR repertoires in blood. Estimated clonotype richness was generally larger for naive than for memory subsets. Sharing across several donors was observed for around 4.8% of naive CD4, less than 4% of naive CD8, around 2.5% of memory CD4, and roughly 0.4% of memory CD8 clonotypes. Based on pairwise subsampling, the degree of clonotype sharing among donors was expected to be affected by sequencing depth. Higher generation probabilities were observed for clonotypes shared by all four sorted-subset donors than for non-shared clonotypes. Even with the large sequencing depth, rarefaction of the sorted-subset datasets indicated that sequencing was incomplete.

CD8 naive samples were obtained by positive selection for CCR7 among CD45RO-negative cells, yielding a CD45RA+CCR7+ population from which TemRA cells were excluded. The donors were healthy, HIV-negative adults who had no recently reported acute infections or vaccinations. Every donor was a Caucasian adult residing in Nashville, Tennessee, USA. Blood was obtained by leukapheresis, after which PBMCs were separated by Ficoll-Histopaque density gradient centrifugation and cryopreserved in liquid nitrogen vapor phase. Analytical flow cytometry was used to check the purity and quantity of each magnetically sorted T cell population. From each sorted fraction, genomic DNA was isolated and quantified by UV absorbance on a Nanodrop 2000c.

The TCR sequence derives from a woman in her 30s in good health. This receptor chain uses TRBV6-4 and TRBJ2-5; no D gene call is confident. The material sequenced was naive CD8+ T cells sorted from blood. This sample's cell subset or site label indicates: CD45RA+CCR7+. The nucleotide sequence is given as TGTGCCAGCAAGACGATAGAGACCCAGTACTTC. This codes for CASKTIETQYF.